What follows is one TCR beta chain and its context. Only a few counts were recorded for this clone. What this receptor recognizes is not known. The input lacks base qualities; no much larger clone sits a single base away. This sample stems from a study of Tregs in tolerant kidney transplant recipients (dated by TCRdb to about 2019). Notes on the research overall: Before combined kidney and bone marrow transplantation, this study identified donor-specific regulatory T cells using TCRbeta sequencing and then followed those same cells after transplant. Study-wide findings and limitations: The most biologically relevant and donor-specific TCRbeta repertoire appeared to be identified by expanding Tregs with activated donor B cells. Biological reproducibility was not directly assessed, although technical replication error appeared to be minimal. Because only a small number of patients were included, the study had limitations, and the results will need to be validated in larger populations as well as under other immunosuppression protocols. PCR primers changed over time for some patients, so nucleotide-level comparison across those patients' samples was not possible. Donor-specific Treg expansion exceeded global Treg expansion in tolerant patients, suggesting antigen-driven rather than nonspecific expansion.

Genomic DNA was extracted from sorted cells with the QIAGEN DNeasy Blood and Tissue Kit for TCRbeta CDR3 sequencing. Through immunoSEQ, high-throughput TCRbeta CDR3 sequencing was done commercially, including PCR amplification with internal controls and bias correction. The authors processed their data as follows. Unique productive TCRbeta sequences were defined by CDR3 nucleotide sequence when primers matched and otherwise by CDR3 amino acid sequence together with Vbeta and Jbeta genes. Sorting error was corrected by removing sequences shared between sorted populations at a frequency ratio of 2:1 or less, and the remaining shared sequences were assigned to the higher population. A sequence counted as donor-reactive if, in CFSE-low cells, the sequence had a frequency of at least 0.01% and was expanded at least 5-fold compared with unstimulated cells. Repertoire divergence was quantified by Jensen-Shannon divergence using the top 100 TCRbeta sequences ranked by frequency. When a sample had multiple sequencing runs, each run was corrected for sorting error separately and the runs were then pooled. TCRdb stores this immuneACCESS table with in-frame sequences only. Part of the clones is absent; in the studies checked, under half of the shortfall reflects unresolved V genes, and no reason is known for the rest. That table gives V, J and clone size, and the DNA gave D and trimming. The sample has around 50,000 clones on record, about 90% of them singletons. Jointly, the top ten make up around 15% of the sample.

The CDR3 measures 15 amino acids from cysteine to phenylalanine. Only the CDR3 portion is preserved as DNA: 45 bases, with reading frame beginning at the first base. CDR1 and CDR2 are drawn from the germline V gene: ENHRY, SYGVKD. From V the trimming removes 6 bases and from J it removes 1 base, while the gene matches leave 6 bases of the junction unaccounted for. Related donors were used in the transplants with nonmyeloablative bone marrow transplantation, and mixed chimerism was transient in the human trials. Unstimulated Tregs (CD4+CD25+CD127-), CD4+ non-Tregs (CD4+CD25-), CD4 and CD8 cells were FACS-sorted from thawed PBMCs. A few combined kidney and bone marrow transplant recipients from the ITN036ST trial were included as patients, and samples were available only from these trial subjects. Healthy control blood was processed by Ficoll density gradient to PBMCs and cryopreserved; patient PBMCs were collected before and after transplant.

The source was CD8+ T cells from blood (PBMCs), collected 24 months after the transplant. This chain joins TRBV10-3 to TRBJ2-7, and 10 bases in between align with TRBD2. The sequence came from a human patient who received a combined kidney and bone marrow transplant. Following a transplant, some T cells may be graft donor cells, not patient cells. The DNA sequence is as follows: TGTGCCATCAGCGCCGCTAGCGGGGGATCCTACGAGCAGTACTTC. This gives the protein CAISAASGGSYEQYF.